Included here is one T cell receptor beta chain sequence, with context. The antigen remains unidentified. These data are taken from a study of long-term antiretroviral therapy in people with HIV. Notes on the study in general: Transplant donor controls retained higher diversity, though diversity increased after ART. Clones that had undergone expansion before ART dominated the repertoire at all time points.

The CDR3 extends over 14 amino acids. The ends were cut back, 10 bases at V and 2 bases at J, with 16 bases in the middle. Germline values: CDR1 LNHDA, CDR2 SQIVND (reference sequence). Two or more post-ART PBMC samples, plus at least one pre-ART sample, were available for each donor. Survey level was the resolution at which the v3.0 immunoSEQ assay ran. TCRdb's copy holds only in-frame clones and misses some; the assay was immunoSEQ multiplex PCR. The table has some 28,000 clones, more than 70% seen once. This specimen consisted of unsorted PBMCs, obtained 1.5 years before starting antiretroviral therapy. The V and J genes are TRBV19 and TRBJ2-3; D is uncertain. This clonotype was sampled from a man in his late teens or twenties with HIV. The CDR3 nucleotides read TGTGCCACCCAGCAGGCAGTATACACAGATACGCAGTATTTT. It translates to CATQQAVYTDTQYF.